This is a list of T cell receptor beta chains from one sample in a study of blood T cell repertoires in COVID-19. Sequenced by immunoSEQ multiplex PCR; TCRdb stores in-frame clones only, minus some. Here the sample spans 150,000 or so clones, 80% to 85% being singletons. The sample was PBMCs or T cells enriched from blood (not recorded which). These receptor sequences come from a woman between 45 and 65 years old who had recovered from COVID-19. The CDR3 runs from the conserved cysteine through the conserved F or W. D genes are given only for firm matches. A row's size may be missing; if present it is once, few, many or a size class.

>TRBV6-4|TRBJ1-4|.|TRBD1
TGTGCCAGCAGCCTTGACAGGGGATACGAAAAACTGTTTTTT
CASSLDRGYEKLFF
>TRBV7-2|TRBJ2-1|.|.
TGTGCCAGCAGCTTAGCGGGGACACCTACCTACAATGAGCAGTTCTTC
CASSLAGTPTYNEQFF
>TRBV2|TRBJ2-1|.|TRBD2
TGTGCCAGCAGGTTACTAGCGGGGGGCGTTTACAATGAGCAGTTCTTC
CASRLLAGGVYNEQFF
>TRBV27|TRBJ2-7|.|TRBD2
TGTGCCAGCAGTTTGGGAGGGTCCTACGAGCAGTACTTC
CASSLGGSYEQYF
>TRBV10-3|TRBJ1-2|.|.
TGTGCCATCAGTGAGGACACAAACTATGGCTACACCTTC
CAISEDTNYGYTF
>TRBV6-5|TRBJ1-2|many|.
TGTGCCAGCAGTTACTCGAGCGTAGGCCTAACTTATGGCTACACCTTC
CASSYSSVGLTYGYTF
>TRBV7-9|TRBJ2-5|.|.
TGTGCCAGCAGCTTGTCAGCAGGGCCCCAAGAGACCCAGTACTTC
CASSLSAGPQETQYF
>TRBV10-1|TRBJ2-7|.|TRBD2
TGCGCCAGCAAGGCTAGCGGTTACGAGCAGTACTTC
CASKASGYEQYF
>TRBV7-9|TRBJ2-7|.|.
TGTGCCAGCAGCTTACCCAGACAGGATGGGATAGGCTCCTACGAGCAGTACTTC
CASSLPRQDGIGSYEQYF
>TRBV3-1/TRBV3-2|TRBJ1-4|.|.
TGTGCCAGCAGCCACCCGGGACAACTAAATGAAAAACTGTTTTTT
CASSHPGQLNEKLFF
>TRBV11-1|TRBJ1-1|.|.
TGTGCCAGCAGCCTGACATTGAACACTGAAGCTTTCTTT
CASSLTLNTEAFF
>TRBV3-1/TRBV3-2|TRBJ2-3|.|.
TGTGCCAGCAGCCCTCGACAGGTAGATACGCAGTATTTT
CASSPRQVDTQYF
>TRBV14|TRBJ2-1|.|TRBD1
TGTGCCAGCAGCCAAATGCCGGGGACAGGTCCCTACAATGAGCAGTTCTTC
CASSQMPGTGPYNEQFF
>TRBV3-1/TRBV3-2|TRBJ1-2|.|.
TGTGCCAGCAGCCCCCAAAAGCCAACTACACGGTATGGCTACACCTTC
CASSPQKPTTRYGYTF
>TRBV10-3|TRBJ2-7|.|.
TGTGCCATCAGTGAGCCCGCCTACGAGCAGTACTTC
CAISEPAYEQYF
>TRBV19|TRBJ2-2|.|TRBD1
TGTGCCAGTAGTAGTGGACAGGAGACCGGGGAGCTGTTTTTT
CASSSGQETGELFF
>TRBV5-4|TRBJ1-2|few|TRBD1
TGTGCCAGCAGCTTGAACGCAGGGGGCGGTCGTGGCTACACCTTC
CASSLNAGGGRGYTF
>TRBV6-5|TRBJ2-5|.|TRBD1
TGTGCCAGCAGGACAGGGCAAGAGACCCAGTACTTC
CASRTGQETQYF
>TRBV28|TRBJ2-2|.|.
TGTGCCAGCAGTTTCGGTTTAGCGTCCGGGGAGCTGTTTTTT
CASSFGLASGELFF
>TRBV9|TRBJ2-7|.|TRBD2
TGTGCCAGCAGCGTCGCTGCCGGGGGGTACGAGCAGTACTTC
CASSVAAGGYEQYF
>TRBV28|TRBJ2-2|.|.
TGTGCCAGCAGGTCGGGTGGTCCCGGGGAGCTGTTTTTT
CASRSGGPGELFF
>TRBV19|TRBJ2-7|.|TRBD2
TGTGCCAGTAGTTTGACTAGCGGGAGCTCCTACGAGCAGTACTTC
CASSLTSGSSYEQYF
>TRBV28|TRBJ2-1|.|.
TGTGCCAGCAGCACCGTTTTTCAGGTGTTGTTCTTC
CASSTVFQVLFF
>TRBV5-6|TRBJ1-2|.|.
TGTGCCAGCAGTCCGAGGGGAGGCAGATTTTATGGCTACACCTTC
CASSPRGGRFYGYTF
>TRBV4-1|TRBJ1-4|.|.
TGCGCCAGCAGCCAAGGGGGCAGATCGGAAGAAAAACTGTTTTTT
CASSQGGRSEEKLFF
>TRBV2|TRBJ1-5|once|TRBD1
TGTGCCAGCAGTGTGGGACAGGGCCATCAGCCCCAGCATTTT
CASSVGQGHQPQHF
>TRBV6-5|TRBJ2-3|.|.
TGTGCCAGCAGAGGGGGGGGAGATACGCAGTATTTT
CASRGGGDTQYF
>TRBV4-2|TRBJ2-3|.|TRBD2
TGTGCCAGCAGCCAAGAATACAGCGGGGGGATAGATACGCAGTATTTT
CASSQEYSGGIDTQYF
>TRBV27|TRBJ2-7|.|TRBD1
TGTGCCACCAGATTAACAGGGGCCTACGAGCAGTACTTC
CATRLTGAYEQYF
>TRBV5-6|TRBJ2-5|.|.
TGTGCCAGCAGCTTGGTTGACAGGTTCGTGGAGACCCAGTACTTC
CASSLVDRFVETQYF
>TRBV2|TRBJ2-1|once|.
TGTGCCAGCAGTGAACTGCGGGGGACATACAATGAGCAGTTCTTC
CASSELRGTYNEQFF
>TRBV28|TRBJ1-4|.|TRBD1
TGTGCCAGCAGCCCGGGACAGTCGCTTGAAAAACTGTTTTTT
CASSPGQSLEKLFF
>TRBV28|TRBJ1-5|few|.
TGTGCCAGCAGTTTAGGGGGCAGGAATCAGCCCCAGCATTTT
CASSLGGRNQPQHF
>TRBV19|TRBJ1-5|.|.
TGTGCCAGTAGTTTTAGGGGAAATCAGCCCCAGCATTTT
CASSFRGNQPQHF
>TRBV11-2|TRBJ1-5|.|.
TGTGCCAGCAGCTTAGACAGGGGTCGTCAGCCCCAGCATTTT
CASSLDRGRQPQHF
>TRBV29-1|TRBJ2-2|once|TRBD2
TGCAGCGTTGCCCCTAGCGGGGGGGGTTTTTACACCGGGGAGCTGTTTTTT
CSVAPSGGGFYTGELFF
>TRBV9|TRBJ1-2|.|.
TGTGCCAGCAGCGAAGACCCAGGCAGGGGTGGCTACACCTTC
CASSEDPGRGGYTF
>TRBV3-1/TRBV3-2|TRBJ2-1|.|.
TGTGCCAGCAGCCAAGTCGGGTCGGGGGGCGAGCAGTTCTTC
CASSQVGSGGEQFF
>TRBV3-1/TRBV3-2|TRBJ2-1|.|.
TGTGCCAGCAGCTCCTGGGGCCTAGAGCAGTTCTTC
CASSSWGLEQFF
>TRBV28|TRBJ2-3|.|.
TGTGCCAGCAGTGAGGACACCACAGATACGCAGTATTTT
CASSEDTTDTQYF
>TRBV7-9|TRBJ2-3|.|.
TGTGCCAGCAGCTTAGCGACGGGACTTGCAGATACGCAGTATTTT
CASSLATGLADTQYF
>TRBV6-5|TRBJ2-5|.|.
TGTGCCAGCAGGATAGGAGGGGCCCTTCAAGAGACCCAGTACTTC
CASRIGGALQETQYF
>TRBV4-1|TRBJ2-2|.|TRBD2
TGCGCCAGCAGCCAAAGAGGACTAGCGATCACCGGGGAGCTGTTTTTT
CASSQRGLAITGELFF
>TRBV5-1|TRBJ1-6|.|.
TGCGCCAGCAGCTTGGAGGGGATGAATAATAATTCACCCCTCCACTTT
CASSLEGMNNNSPLHF
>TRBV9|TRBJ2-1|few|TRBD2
TGTGCCAGCAGCGTAGGTCTAGCGGGGGGTGTTTATAATGAGCAGTTCTTC
CASSVGLAGGVYNEQFF